The 6 T cell receptor beta chains below were found in one sample sequenced in a study of vaccination effects on CD4 cells after COVID-19. At the end of over 8 days of culture, CD4+ T cells were isolated. Two-dose vaccination with either BNT162b2 or mRNA-1273 was given to the participants. What these receptors recognize is not known. Using immunoSEQ multiplex PCR, the repertoire was profiled, and TCRdb retains in-frame clones only, with some absent. The data contain some 60,000 clones, approximately 80% of them singletons. The sequenced sample was CD4+ T cells from PBMCs cultured without peptide, obtained after COVID-19 vaccination. The receptors originated from a human donor who received a COVID-19 vaccine.

This chain joins TRBV28 and TRBJ1-6; D remains ambiguous. Germline V gives CDR1 MDHEN, CDR2 SYDVKM. There are 14 residues in the CDR3. Trimming cost V 2 bases and J 6 bases, with 8 bases left between them. CDR3 sequence reads: CASSLLQSNSPLHF. The CDR3 DNA sequence: TGTGCCAGCAGTTTACTACAGAGTAATTCACCCCTCCACTTT.

V usage is TRBV15 and J usage is TRBJ1-1; D is uncertain. Trimming removed 1 base at V and 1 base at J, with 4 bases between. The CDR3 spans 13 residues. Germline CDR1 is LNHNV and CDR2 is YYDKDF (reference sequence). The CDR3 DNA is TGTGCCACCAGCAGAGCGGCGAACACTGAAGCTTTCTTT. Translating gives CATSRAANTEAFF.

V usage is TRBV16 and J usage is TRBJ2-1, with TRBD1 matching 8 bases. The CDR3 has 14 amino acids. Trimming took 0 bases from V and 9 from J; bases not matched to a gene: 4. Germline CDR1 and CDR2: KGHSY and FQNENV. The CDR3 region is CASSQSRTGSEQFF. The CDR3 nucleotides are TGTGCCAGCAGCCAATCACGGACAGGGAGTGAGCAGTTCTTC.

The CDR3 nucleotides are TGTGCCAGAAGCTGGGACTCCGTGGGGTGTGCTGGGGCCAACGTCCTGACTTTC. This codes for CARSWDSVGCAGANVLTF. This chain connects TRBV5-3 to TRBJ2-6, with D maybe TRBD2 (6 bases). TRBV5-3 is an ORF for which the function is uncertain. The V and J ends lost 3 bases and 2 bases respectively, with 18 bases between them. The CDR3 has 18 residues.

This chain links TRBV21-1 with TRBJ1-2. TRBV21-1 is shown as a pseudogene. The CDR3 sequence is 13 residues long. DNA of the CDR3: TGTGCCAGCAGCAAAATATCAGCCTATGGCTACACCTTC. Translating it yields CASSKISAYGYTF.

This chain connects TRBV19 to TRBJ1-3, with TRBD1 as a possible D gene (5 bases). The CDR3 is made up of 17 amino acids. Germline V gene sequence: CDR1 LNHDA, CDR2 SQIVND (reference sequence). The ends were cut back, 3 bases at V and 2 bases at J, with 17 bases in the middle. This chain's CDR3 is CASSMDRGLFTGNTIYF. The CDR3 DNA follows: TGTGCCAGTAGTATGGATAGGGGTCTGTTTACTGGAAACACCATATATTTT.